Below, one T cell receptor beta chain is given with its context. TCRdb's table, derived via immunoSEQ multiplex PCR, lists solely in-frame clones and lacks some. The sample yields 50,000 to 65,000 clones, less than 95% seen once. The data were obtained in a study of T cell changes during pregnancy in multiple sclerosis. The V gene's germline CDR1 is MNHEY and CDR2 SMNVEV (reference sequence). The CDR3 length is 14 residues. V was shortened by 5 bases and J by 3 bases, with 14 bases between the two germline ends. The input for sequencing was peripheral blood, taken in the third trimester of pregnancy. The source is a female donor in good health, enrolled as a control in a pregnancy study. The chain links TRBV27 to TRBJ2-7; TRBD1 might be the D (6 bases). CDR3 bases: TGTGCCAGCAGTCACACCGGGACAATCTACGAGCAGTACTTC. Translated, it gives CASSHTGTIYEQYF.